This T cell receptor beta chain was sequenced in a study of cytomegalovirus exposure and HLA in healthy donors. Study findings and constraints: Further analysis, carried out later, found HLA-associated TCR beta chains more clonally expanded than equally common other chains.

Germline values: CDR1 SNHLY, CDR2 FYNNEI. The CDR3 length is 14 residues. V was trimmed by 11 bases and J by 4 bases, leaving 20 bases between them. In the PCR, 60 Vbeta and 13 Jbeta primers were used. Measured with immunoSEQ multiplex PCR; TCRdb has only the in-frame clones, and not every one. This table has roughly 110,000 clones, over 60% appearing once. With respect to this clone: What it recognizes is unknown.

Sample: PBMCs. This sequence originates from a man under 40 in good health and CMV-seropositive. The V call is TRBV2, the J call TRBJ1-2; possibly TRBD1 for D (6 bases). CDR3 nucleotides: TGTGCCGGGAATGGGGGCTTTCGGGGCTATGGCTACACCTTC. This codes for CAGNGGFRGYGYTF.